This T cell receptor beta chain was recorded in a study of blood T cell repertoires in COVID-19. The protocol was immunoSEQ multiplex PCR, while the TCRdb copy is restricted to in-frame clones and leaves out a portion. The table lists over 250,000 clones, more than 80% of them singletons. The sequence derives from a woman in her 30s who had recovered from COVID-19. Input material: PBMCs or T cells enriched from blood (not recorded which).

The CDR3 DNA follows: TGTGCCAGCAGGTGGGACAGGGGAAATTCACCCCTCCACTTT. Translating gives CASRWDRGNSPLHF. The chain is built from TRBV28 and TRBJ1-6; 10 bases are a match to TRBD1. The junction had 3 bases not matched to a gene; V was cut back by 6 bases and J by 7 bases. The CDR3 is 14 amino acids. The germline V gene has CDR1 MDHEN and CDR2 SYDVKM.